What follows is one T cell receptor beta chain and its context. Antigen: not known. A junction boundary mismatches the germline segment, possibly from a read error. The library came from three nested PCR rounds adapted from ARM-PCR protocols. TCRdb reprocessed the multiplex PCR reads with MiXCR, giving one entry per CDR3 protein. The sample carries over 35,000 distinct CDR3 sequences, 60% recorded once. The sample comes from a study of tumor and adjacent non-tumor tissue in lung cancer. Study as a whole: There were about twelve adenocarcinoma, a couple of squamous cell carcinoma and 1 small cell lung cancer cases. The patients, around 10 men and four to six women, were roughly 30 to 76 with stage I to III disease. Whole-study findings and limits: Patients with more diverse tumor TCRs had worse survival.

This sample's RNA came from whole unsorted tissue. The normal lung tissue was taken more than 3 cm from the tumor edge. Chemotherapy-naive patients with new lung cancer underwent thoracic surgery in China, August–late 2014. Germline V gene data show CDR1 as SQVTM and CDR2 as ANQGSEA. The CDR3 has 14 residues. The receptor was isolated from a man between 45 and 60 years old with non-small cell lung cancer. Sequences were obtained from distant non-tumor lung tissue. V usage is TRBV29-1 and J usage is TRBJ2-1; the D is unclear. DNA of the CDR3: TGCAGTGTTGAACATGGAGTCATCTACAATGAGCAGTTCTTC. Translating it yields CSVEHGVIYNEQFF.